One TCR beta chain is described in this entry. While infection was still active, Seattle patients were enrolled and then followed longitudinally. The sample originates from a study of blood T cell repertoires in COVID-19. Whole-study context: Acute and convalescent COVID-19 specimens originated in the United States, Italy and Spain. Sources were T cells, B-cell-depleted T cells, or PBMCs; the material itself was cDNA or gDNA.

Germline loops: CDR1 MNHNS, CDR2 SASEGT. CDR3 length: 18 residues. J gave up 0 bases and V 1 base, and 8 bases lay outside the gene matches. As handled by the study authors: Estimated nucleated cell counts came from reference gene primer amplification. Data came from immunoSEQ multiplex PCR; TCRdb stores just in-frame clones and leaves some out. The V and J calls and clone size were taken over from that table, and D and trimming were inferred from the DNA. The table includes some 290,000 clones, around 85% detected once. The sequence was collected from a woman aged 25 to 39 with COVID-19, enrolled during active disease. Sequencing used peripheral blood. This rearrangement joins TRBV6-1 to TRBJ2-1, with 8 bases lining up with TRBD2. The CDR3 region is CASSEDGGALVSYNEQFF. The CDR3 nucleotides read TGTGCCAGCAGTGAAGACGGGGGGGCATTGGTCTCCTACAATGAGCAGTTCTTC.